The 11 T cell receptor beta chains in this list originate from one sample, sequenced in a study of radiotherapy plus CTLA-4 blockade in lung cancer. TCRdb keeps only in-frame clones here, not all; method: immunoSEQ multiplex PCR. The repertoire consists of approximately 77,000 clones, with 78% occurring once and the leading ten covering under 25%. This specimen consisted of peripheral blood, obtained from a patient treated with radiotherapy plus ipilimumab. The receptor set was obtained from a human donor with non-small cell lung cancer whose response to radiotherapy plus ipilimumab could not be evaluated. Some clones in this sample may be carry-over from other donors' samples.

V and J are TRBV4-2 and TRBJ1-5, with 7 bases lining up with TRBD1. Germline V CDR1 and CDR2: LGHNA, YNFKEQ. The CDR3 is 15 residues long. J lost 7 bases, V lost 1 base, and 7 bases had no gene match. The CDR3 region is CASSQGAGGTQPQHF. CDR3 coding DNA: TGTGCCAGCAGCCAAGGGGCAGGGGGAACCCAGCCCCAGCATTTT.

This clone was detected only a few times. The CDR3 is CASSLDRVGDEQYF. In nucleotides, the CDR3 is TGTGCCAGCAGCTTAGACAGGGTAGGGGACGAGCAGTACTTC. This chain links TRBV7-9 with TRBJ2-7; maybe TRBD1 (6 bases). CDR1 is SEHNR, CDR2 FQNEAQ, per germline (reference sequence). V shed 1 base and J shed 5 bases, with 12 bases lying between them. CDR3 size: 14 residues.

V usage is TRBV28 and J usage is TRBJ2-5; TRBD2 might be the D (6 bases). V was cut by 5 bases and J by 5 bases, with 15 bases left in between. There are 14 residues in the CDR3. Germline assignment: CDR1 MDHEN and CDR2 SYDVKM. DNA of the CDR3: TGTGCCAGCAGTCAACAGACCGGAGGGGAGACCCAGTACTTC. This translates into CASSQQTGGETQYF. Full variable domain (remainder filled in from reference TRBV28 and TRBJ2-5): DVKVTQSSRYLVKRTGEKVFLECVQDMDHENMFWYRQDPGLGLRLIYFSYDVKMKEKGDIPEGYSVSREKKERFSLILESASTNQTSMYLCASSQQTGGETQYFGPGTRLLVL.

The chain employs TRBV5-1 and TRBJ2-7; TRBD1 is a possible D gene (5 bases). This CDR3 has 13 amino acids. V lost 3 bases, J lost 6 bases, and 13 bases lay in between. Looked up from germline, CDR1 is SGHRS and CDR2 is YFSETQ. Here the CDR3 reads CASSSDQGTEQYF. The CDR3 region has the DNA TGCGCCAGCAGCTCCGACCAGGGAACCGAGCAGTACTTC. Combining the CDR3 with reference TRBV5-1 and TRBJ2-7 gives the whole variable domain KAGVTQTPRYLIKTRGQQVTLSCSPISGHRSVSWYQQTPGQGLQFLFEYFSETQRNKGNFPGRFSGRQFSNSRSEMNVSTLELGDSALYLCASSSDQGTEQYFGPGTRLTVT.

A single count supports this clone. This chain links TRBV19 with TRBJ2-1, with 8 bases identical to TRBD1. Trimming at V came to 8 bases and at J to 0 bases, leaving 6 bases not matched to a gene. The CDR3 sequence is 15 residues long. Germline V gives CDR1 LNHDA, CDR2 SQIVND (reference sequence). CDR3 region: CASGQGSSSYNEQFF. In DNA, the CDR3 is TGTGCCAGTGGACAGGGATCAAGCTCCTACAATGAGCAGTTCTTC.

The chain employs TRBV5-1 and TRBJ1-1; D gene ambiguous. This CDR3 has 11 residues. V dropped 2 bases and J dropped 8 bases, with 7 bases sitting between them. CDR1 SGHRS and CDR2 YFSETQ come from the germline V gene. CDR3: CASSFGGEAFF. Written as DNA, the CDR3 is TGCGCCAGCAGCTTCGGAGGGGAAGCTTTCTTT.

The J gene is TRBJ1-1, the V gene TRBV10-3, with 9 bases lining up with TRBD1. V was pared by 0 bases and J by 2 bases, with 7 bases of the junction left unmatched. The germline V gene encodes CDR1 ENHRY and CDR2 SYGVKD. The CDR3 is 17 residues long. The CDR3 loop is CAISESGGQGVNTEAFF. The CDR3 region has the DNA TGTGCCATCAGTGAGTCGGGGGGACAGGGTGTTAACACTGAAGCTTTCTTT.

This clone was observed a single time. The rearrangement links TRBV29-1 to TRBJ1-2; maybe TRBD1 (5 bases). From germline, CDR1 is SQVTM and CDR2 ANQGSEA. CDR3 length: 12 residues. Trimming pared 3 bases from V and 4 bases from J, leaving 9 bases between. The CDR3 DNA follows: TGCAGCGTTGACGCGGGGGGCTATGGCTACACCTTC. Residues: CSVDAGGYGYTF.

The J gene is TRBJ1-4, the V gene TRBV7-9; the D is unclear. The CDR3 spans 14 residues. The V gene lost 2 bases and the J gene lost 5 bases, with 9 bases spanning the gap. Germline assignment: CDR1 SEHNR and CDR2 FQNEAQ (reference sequence). The CDR3 sequence: CASSLTAGNEKLFF. In DNA, the CDR3 is TGTGCCAGCAGCTTAACTGCGGGGAATGAAAAACTGTTTTTT. The full variable domain, completed using reference TRBV7-9 and TRBJ1-4, is DTGVSQNPRHKITKRGQNVTFRCDPISEHNRLYWYRQTLGQGPEFLTYFQNEAQLEKSRLLSDRFSAERPKGSFSTLEIQRTEQGDSAMYLCASSLTAGNEKLFFGSGTQLSVL.

This sequence joins TRBV6-5 and TRBJ2-5; D is possibly TRBD2 (7 bases). Trimming removed 8 bases from V and 5 bases from J, with 15 bases in between. Germline V CDR1 and CDR2: MNHEY, SVGAGI. This CDR3 contains 13 residues. For the CDR3, the DNA is TGTGCCAGCTTTGGGGGGGGCAGCGAGACCCAGTACTTC. This translates into CASFGGGSETQYF.

This chain uses TRBV6-6 with TRBJ2-7, with TRBD1 identical over 7 bases. V was clipped by 0 bases and J by 6 bases; unmatched bases: 8. Germline V gives CDR1 MNHNY, CDR2 SVGAGI (reference sequence). CDR3 length: 15 amino acids. The CDR3 DNA follows: TGTGCCAGCAGTTACTCTGCAGGGGGTTCTCTCGAGCAGTACTTC. This sequence encodes CASSYSAGGSLEQYF.